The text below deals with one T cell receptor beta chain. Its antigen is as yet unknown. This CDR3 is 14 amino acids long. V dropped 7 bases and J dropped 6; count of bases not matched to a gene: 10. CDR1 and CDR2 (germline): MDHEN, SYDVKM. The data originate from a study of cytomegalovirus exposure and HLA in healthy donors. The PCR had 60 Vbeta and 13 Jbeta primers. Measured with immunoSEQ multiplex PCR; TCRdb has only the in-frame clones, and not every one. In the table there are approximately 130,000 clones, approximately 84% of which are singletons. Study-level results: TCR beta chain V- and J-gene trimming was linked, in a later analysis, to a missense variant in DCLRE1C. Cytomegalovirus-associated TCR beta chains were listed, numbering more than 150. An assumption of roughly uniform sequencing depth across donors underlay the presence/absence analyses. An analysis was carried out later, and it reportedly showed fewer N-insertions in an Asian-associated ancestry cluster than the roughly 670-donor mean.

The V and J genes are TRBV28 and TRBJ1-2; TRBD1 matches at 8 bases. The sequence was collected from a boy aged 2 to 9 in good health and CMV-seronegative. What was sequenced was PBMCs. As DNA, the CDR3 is TGTGCCAGCACCAAGACAGGGGAGCGACATGGCTACACCTTC. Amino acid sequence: CASTKTGERHGYTF.